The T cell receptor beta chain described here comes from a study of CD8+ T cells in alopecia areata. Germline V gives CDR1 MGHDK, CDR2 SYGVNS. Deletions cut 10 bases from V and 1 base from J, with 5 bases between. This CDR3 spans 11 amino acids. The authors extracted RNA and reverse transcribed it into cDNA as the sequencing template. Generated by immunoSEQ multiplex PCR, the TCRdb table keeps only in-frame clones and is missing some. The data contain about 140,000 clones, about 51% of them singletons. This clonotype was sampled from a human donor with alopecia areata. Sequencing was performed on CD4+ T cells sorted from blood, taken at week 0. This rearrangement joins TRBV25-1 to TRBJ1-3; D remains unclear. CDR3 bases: TGTGCCACCTCATCTGGAAACACCATATATTTT. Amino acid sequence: CATSSGNTIYF.